The entry below gives a single T cell receptor beta chain sequence along with its context. The sample belongs to a study of blood T cell repertoires in COVID-19. Study background: The study drew acute and convalescent COVID-19 samples from the United States, Italy and Spain. PBMCs, B-cell-depleted T cells, or T cells provided the cDNA or gDNA that made up the material.

The V segment lost 2 bases and the J segment 3 bases; nucleotides outside the gene matches: 3. Germline assignment: CDR1 MNHEY and CDR2 SMNVEV (reference sequence). CDR3 length: 14 residues. As handled by the study authors: Reference gene primer amplification in the assay estimated nucleated cell counts. Assay: immunoSEQ multiplex PCR; the TCRdb copy retains only in-frame clones and omits some. From that table come the V and J calls and clone size; the DNA was used to work out D and trimming. The table lists fewer than 200,000 clones, 60% to 85% of them singletons, with approximately 8.6% in the top ten.

The chain has TRBV27 and TRBJ1-1; 7 bases agree with TRBD1. The origin of this receptor is a woman aged 45-59 years with active or convalescent COVID-19. Material for sequencing was peripheral blood. CDR3 sequence (DNA): TGTGCCAGCAGTTTAAAAGGGGGCTACACTGAAGCTTTCTTT. This codes for CASSLKGGYTEAFF.